Below, 29 T cell receptor beta chains from the same sample are listed, as sequenced in a study of CD8 T cells in Susac syndrome. Roughly 0.45 to 1 ug RNA was reverse transcribed with random hexamers. TCRdb ran MiXCR on the immunoSEQ multiplex PCR reads and lists one entry per CDR3 protein. There are some 100,000 distinct CDR3 sequences in the sample; about 95% occur only once, and about 0.095% lies in the top ten. The specimen was CD4+ T cells from PBMCs. These receptors were obtained from a human donor in good health.

This chain joins TRBV19 and TRBJ1-1, with 9 bases identical to TRBD1. Germline lookup yields CDR1 LNHDA and CDR2 SQIVND (reference sequence). V dropped 6 bases and J dropped 4; count of bases not matched to a gene: 6. The CDR3 runs 14 residues. The CDR3 DNA reads TGTGCCAGTAGCCACAGGGGGCTTATCACTGAAGCTTTCTTT. Translated: CASSHRGLITEAFF.

This rearrangement joins TRBV4-3 to TRBJ2-2; 13 bases match TRBD2. The CDR3 spans 18 residues. Germline CDR1 and CDR2: LGHNA and YSLEER. V was pared by 0 bases and J by 6 bases, with 7 bases of the junction left unmatched. The CDR3 spells CASSQDATTSGRAGELFF. The CDR3 DNA follows: TGCGCCAGCAGCCAAGACGCCACAACTAGCGGGAGGGCCGGGGAGCTGTTTTTT.

The chain combines TRBV12-3 or TRBV12-4 with TRBJ2-2, with TRBD1 matching 7 bases. After removal of 6 bases from V and 1 base from J, the junction contained 2 bases not matched to a gene. This CDR3 has 14 residues. CDR3 amino acids: CASRGDRNTGELFF. CDR3 DNA: TGTGCCAGCAGAGGGGACAGGAACACCGGGGAGCTGTTTTTT.

This sequence joins TRBV20-1 and TRBJ2-1; 9 positions match TRBD2. Germline CDR1 reads DFQATT; CDR2 reads SNEGSKA (reference sequence). V was clipped by 7 bases and J by 16 bases; unmatched bases: 17. The CDR3 is made up of 13 amino acids. The CDR3 loop reads CSVRSTSGRQHFF. The CDR3 coding sequence is TGCAGTGTTCGATCGACTAGCGGCCGGCAACATTTCTTC.

The gene calls are TRBV27 and TRBJ2-7; a possible D gene is TRBD2 (6 bases). This CDR3 spans 14 amino acids. The germline V gene has CDR1 MNHEY and CDR2 SMNVEV (reference sequence). The V and J ends lost 8 bases and 4 bases respectively, with 18 bases between them. The chain's CDR3 is CASRKGRERYEQYF. The CDR3 bases are TGTGCCAGCCGGAAGGGGCGGGAACGGTACGAGCAGTACTTC.

This clonotype was recorded a few times. V is TRBV7-9 and J is TRBJ1-1; 7 positions match TRBD1. Germline V CDR1 and CDR2: SEHNR, FQNEAQ (reference sequence). This CDR3 is built from 19 residues. After removal of 5 bases from V and 4 bases from J, the junction contained 22 bases not matched to a gene. CDR3 DNA: TGTGCCAGCAGCCCTTGGTTTGGGACAGTTCAAAACTCGGGCACTGAAGCTTTCTTT. Its translation: CASSPWFGTVQNSGTEAFF. The variable domain in full, completed from reference TRBV7-9 and TRBJ1-1, reads DTGVSQNPRHKITKRGQNVTFRCDPISEHNRLYWYRQTLGQGPEFLTYFQNEAQLEKSRLLSDRFSAERPKGSFSTLEIQRTEQGDSAMYLCASSPWFGTVQNSGTEAFFGQGTRLTVV.

This chain joins TRBV6-5 and TRBJ1-2; no clear D. Trimming removed 5 bases at V and 4 bases at J, with 11 bases between. The CDR3 has 13 amino acids. Germline CDR1 is MNHEY and CDR2 is SVGAGI. CDR3 sequence: CASSPTLVYGYTF. As DNA, the CDR3 is TGTGCCAGCAGTCCCACCCTCGTCTATGGCTACACCTTC.

The V gene is TRBV7-9, the J gene TRBJ1-1, with TRBD1 matching 8 bases. Trimming took 8 bases from V and 11 from J; bases not matched to a gene: 7. The germline V gene has CDR1 SEHNR and CDR2 FQNEAQ (reference sequence). The CDR3 consists of 11 residues. CDR3 DNA sequence: TGTGCCAGCGCGCAGGGGGCGAGGGCTTTCTTT. It is translated as CASAQGARAFF.

The chain combines TRBV20-1 with TRBJ2-5; TRBD1 matches 7 bases. Trimming removed 4 bases from V and 9 bases from J; junction bases left unmatched: 8. The CDR3 has 12 residues. Germline V gene sequence: CDR1 DFQATT, CDR2 SNEGSKA (reference sequence). CDR3: CSATRFQGAQYF. The CDR3, as DNA: TGCAGTGCTACCAGGTTCCAGGGGGCCCAGTACTTC.

The chain employs TRBV20-1 and TRBJ2-4; D is uncertain. Trimming removed 3 bases at V and 2 bases at J, with 8 bases between. The CDR3 loop spans 13 amino acids. Germline CDR1 reads DFQATT; CDR2 reads SNEGSKA (reference sequence). This chain's CDR3 is CSASDLSKNIQYF. CDR3 nucleotide sequence: TGCAGTGCTAGTGACCTATCCAAAAACATTCAGTACTTC.

The rearrangement links TRBV29-1 to TRBJ2-3; D remains unclear. V was shortened by 5 bases and J by 6 bases, with 12 bases between the two germline ends. Germline V gives CDR1 SQVTM, CDR2 ANQGSEA. CDR3 length: 12 amino acids. The CDR3 coding sequence is TGCAGCGTTCCCCCCCAACGGGATACGCAGTATTTT. It is translated as CSVPPQRDTQYF.

V gene TRBV28 combines with J gene TRBJ1-6, with D unresolved. Germline V gene data show CDR1 as MDHEN and CDR2 as SYDVKM. Between the trimmed V and J ends, which lost 3 bases and 14 bases, there was a span of 14 bases. There are 13 residues in the CDR3. The CDR3 DNA reads as TGTGCCAGCAGTTTCCTGATCACCCCCTCCCTCCACTTT. This codes for CASSFLITPSLHF.

CDR3: CASSLGTGQNNEQFF. DNA for the CDR3: TGCGCCAGCAGCTTAGGGACAGGGCAAAACAATGAGCAGTTCTTC. The chain employs TRBV5-1 and TRBJ2-1, with 9 bases matching TRBD1. CDR1 and CDR2 (germline): SGHRS, YFSETQ. Trimming took 2 bases from V and 5 from J; bases not matched to a gene: 5. The CDR3 runs to 15 residues.

V gene TRBV20-1 combines with J gene TRBJ2-2, with TRBD2 matching 10 bases. Germline-derived CDR1 and CDR2 are DFQATT and SNEGSKA (reference sequence). The CDR3 consists of 15 residues. With 2 bases clipped from V and 6 bases from J, the junction kept 6 bases outside the gene matches. CDR3 nucleotide sequence: TGCAGTGCTAGAAAGGGAGCGGGGGGGCCCGGGGAGCTGTTTTTT. This sequence encodes CSARKGAGGPGELFF.

The V call is TRBV28, the J call TRBJ2-7, with 9 nucleotides matching TRBD1. The CDR3 extends over 15 amino acids. V shed 6 bases, J shed 2 bases, and the junction held 8 bases outside the gene matches. Germline-derived CDR1 and CDR2 are MDHEN and SYDVKM. CDR3 in amino acids: CASSRPGQGTYEQYF. CDR3 nucleotide sequence: TGTGCCAGCAGCCGTCCGGGACAGGGAACCTACGAGCAGTACTTC.

CDR3 bases: TGTGCTAGTGGTTGGGGACTAGCGGGAGTTAATGAGCAGTTCTTC. As protein: CASGWGLAGVNEQFF. The chain recombines TRBV12-5 with TRBJ2-1, with 14 bases identical to TRBD2. V shed 4 bases and J 7 bases; nucleotides not matched to a gene: 3. The CDR3 covers 15 residues. Germline-derived CDR1 and CDR2 are LGHNT and FRNRAP.

V usage is TRBV7-9 and J usage is TRBJ2-2, with unresolved D. Looked up from germline, CDR1 is SEHNR and CDR2 is FQNEAQ (reference sequence). V was pared by 3 bases and J by 1 base, with 12 bases between. The CDR3 is 16 residues long. The CDR3 region is CASSFSARVNTGELFF. The CDR3, as DNA: TGTGCCAGCAGCTTCTCGGCACGAGTGAACACCGGGGAGCTGTTTTTT.

The chain joins TRBV6-5 to TRBJ2-5, with 8 bases identical to TRBD2. There are 14 residues in the CDR3. The germline CDR1 and CDR2 sequences are MNHEY and SVGAGI. J gave up 6 bases and V 5 bases, and 8 bases lay outside the gene matches. DNA of the CDR3: TGTGCCAGCAGTGATACAAGCGGGAGCCAGACCCAGTACTTC. Amino acid sequence: CASSDTSGSQTQYF.

This chain joins TRBV6-5 and TRBJ1-1; perhaps TRBD1 as D (5 bases). The V end was cut by 7 bases, the J end by 8 bases, with 11 bases between. This CDR3 is built from 11 residues. The germline V gene has CDR1 MNHEY and CDR2 SVGAGI. The CDR3 nucleotides read TGTGCCAGCATTAACAAGGGGGAAGCTTTCTTT. This codes for CASINKGEAFF.

This CDR3 reads CASSLSGTGNGYTF. The CDR3 bases are TGTGCCAGCAGTTTATCCGGGACAGGGAACGGCTACACCTTC. The genes are TRBV27 and TRBJ1-2; TRBD1 matches at 9 bases. The CDR3 has 14 residues. The germline V gene encodes CDR1 MNHEY and CDR2 SMNVEV (reference sequence). V lost 0 bases to trimming and J lost 8 bases; unmatched junction nucleotides: 4.

The chain uses TRBV25-1 and TRBJ1-2, with D maybe TRBD1 (5 bases). With 3 bases removed from V and 7 bases from J, the gap between germline ends came to 12 bases. Germline-derived CDR1 and CDR2 are MGHDK and SYGVNS. CDR3 length equals 13 residues. CDR3 DNA: TGTGCCAGCAGTGACATGGGGCCGAGTGGCTACACCTTC. Protein product: CASSDMGPSGYTF.

This chain uses TRBV7-9 with TRBJ1-6; D is unclear. This CDR3 is built from 14 residues. V was clipped by 6 bases and J by 5 bases, with 11 bases between them. The germline gives CDR1 SEHNR, CDR2 FQNEAQ (reference sequence). The CDR3 region has the DNA TGTGCCAGCAGTTTGGGCAACGATAATTCACCCCTCCACTTT. It yields the protein CASSLGNDNSPLHF.

This sequence joins TRBV5-1 and TRBJ2-1, with TRBD2 matching over 7 bases. Germline trimming cut 0 bases from V and 7 bases from J; bases unmatched to any gene: 4. Per the germline V gene, CDR1 is SGHRS and CDR2 is YFSETQ. This CDR3 region has 14 residues. The CDR3 bases are TGCGCCAGCAGCTTGGGGGGGAGGGTGAATGAGCAGTTCTTC. Amino acids: CASSLGGRVNEQFF.

This rearrangement joins TRBV5-4 to TRBJ1-1; TRBD1 is a possible D gene (6 bases). The germline V and J ends were trimmed by 4 bases and 1 base, with 17 bases remaining between them. Germline V gene sequence: CDR1 SGHNT, CDR2 YYREEE (reference sequence). There are 16 residues in the CDR3. Written as DNA, the CDR3 is TGTGCCAGCAGCCGACAAGGGGGGGCCGGGAACACTGAAGCTTTCTTT. Protein product: CASSRQGGAGNTEAFF.

This chain connects TRBV7-9 to TRBJ2-7, with a tentative D call TRBD1 (6 bases). The CDR3 covers 16 residues. Trimming pared 4 bases from V and 5 bases from J, leaving 21 bases between. CDR1 and CDR2 (germline): SEHNR, FQNEAQ (reference sequence). The CDR3 sequence is CASSYSRQVSIHEQYF. The CDR3 nucleotides read TGTGCCAGCAGCTACTCGAGACAGGTTTCGATCCACGAGCAGTACTTC.

This clonotype appeared once. This sequence joins TRBV5-1 and TRBJ2-5, with D uncertain. The CDR3 sequence is 12 residues long. Germline-derived CDR1 and CDR2 are SGHRS and YFSETQ. V lost 3 bases and J lost 0, with 3 bases in between. The DNA of the CDR3 is TGCGCCAGCAGCTGGGACCAAGAGACCCAGTACTTC. It translates to CASSWDQETQYF.

J is TRBJ2-1 and V is TRBV7-2, with 11 nucleotides matching TRBD2. The trim removed 7 bases at V and 3 bases at J, leaving 5 bases unmatched. Germline V gene data show CDR1 as SGHTA and CDR2 as FQGNSA. The CDR3 is 15 amino acids. The chain's CDR3 is CASNIGTSGYNEQFF. The CDR3 DNA follows: TGTGCCAGCAACATCGGGACTAGCGGCTACAATGAGCAGTTCTTC.

The DNA for the CDR3 is TGTGCCAGCAGTCAAGCTAGCCGGCTCGAGCAGTACTTC. Translated, it gives CASSQASRLEQYF. The chain links TRBV28 to TRBJ2-7, with D perhaps matching TRBD2 (5 bases). The CDR3 contains 13 residues. Trimming took 5 bases from V and 6 from J, leaving 14 bases between them. CDR1 MDHEN and CDR2 SYDVKM come from the germline V gene.

The V gene is TRBV10-2, the J gene TRBJ2-6; tentative D call: TRBD1 (6 bases). In germline, CDR1 is WSHSY, CDR2 SAAADI. The CDR3 contains 19 residues. Deletions cut 5 bases from V and 0 bases from J, with 20 bases between. The CDR3 nucleotides are TGCGCCAGCAGTAGCCTTCGACAGGTTTCTTCCTCTGGGGCCAACGTCCTGACTTTC. This translates into CASSSLRQVSSSGANVLTF.